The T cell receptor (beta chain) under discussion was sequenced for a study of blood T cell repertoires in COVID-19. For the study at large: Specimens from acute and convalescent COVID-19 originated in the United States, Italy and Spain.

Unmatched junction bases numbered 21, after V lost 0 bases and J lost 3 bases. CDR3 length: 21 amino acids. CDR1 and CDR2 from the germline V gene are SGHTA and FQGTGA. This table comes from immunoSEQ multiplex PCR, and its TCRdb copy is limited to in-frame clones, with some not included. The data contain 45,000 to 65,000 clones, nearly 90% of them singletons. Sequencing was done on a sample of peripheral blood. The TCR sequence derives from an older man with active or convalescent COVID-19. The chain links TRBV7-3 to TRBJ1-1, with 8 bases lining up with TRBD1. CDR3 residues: CASSLTKYRRQGPNRDTEAFF. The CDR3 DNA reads TGTGCCAGCAGCTTAACGAAGTATAGGAGACAGGGGCCGAACCGCGACACTGAAGCTTTCTTT.